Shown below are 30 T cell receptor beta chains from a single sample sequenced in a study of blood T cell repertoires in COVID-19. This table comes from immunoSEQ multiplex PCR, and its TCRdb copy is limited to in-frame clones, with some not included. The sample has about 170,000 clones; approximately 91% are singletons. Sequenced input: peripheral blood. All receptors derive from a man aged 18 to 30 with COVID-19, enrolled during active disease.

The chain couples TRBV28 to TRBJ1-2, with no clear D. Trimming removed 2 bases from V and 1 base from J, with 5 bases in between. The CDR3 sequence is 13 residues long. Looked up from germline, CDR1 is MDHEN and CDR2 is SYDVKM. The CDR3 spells CASSLGLNYGYTF. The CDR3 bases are TGTGCCAGCAGTTTAGGACTTAACTATGGCTACACCTTC.

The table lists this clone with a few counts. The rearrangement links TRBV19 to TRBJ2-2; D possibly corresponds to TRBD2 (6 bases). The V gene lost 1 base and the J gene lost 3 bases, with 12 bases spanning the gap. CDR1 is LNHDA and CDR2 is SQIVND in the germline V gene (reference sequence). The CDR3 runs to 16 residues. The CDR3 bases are TGTGCCAGTAGTATAGGAGCTAGCGCACACACCGGGGAGCTGTTTTTT. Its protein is CASSIGASAHTGELFF.

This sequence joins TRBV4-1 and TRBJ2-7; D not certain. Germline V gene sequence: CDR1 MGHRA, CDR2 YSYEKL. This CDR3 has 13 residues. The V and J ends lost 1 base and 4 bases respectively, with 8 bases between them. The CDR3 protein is CASSQGLAYEQYF. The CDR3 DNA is TGCGCCAGCAGCCAAGGGTTAGCATACGAGCAGTACTTC.

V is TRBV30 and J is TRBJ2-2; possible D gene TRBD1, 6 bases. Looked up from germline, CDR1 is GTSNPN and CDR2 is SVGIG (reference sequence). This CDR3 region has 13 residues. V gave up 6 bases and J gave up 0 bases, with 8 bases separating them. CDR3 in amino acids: CACTGTNTGELFF. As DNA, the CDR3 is TGTGCCTGCACAGGGACGAACACCGGGGAGCTGTTTTTT.

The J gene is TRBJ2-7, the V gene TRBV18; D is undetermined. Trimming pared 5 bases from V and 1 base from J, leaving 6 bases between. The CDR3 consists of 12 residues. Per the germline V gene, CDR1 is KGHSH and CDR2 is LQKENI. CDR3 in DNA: TGTGCCAGCTCAACCACATCCTACGAGCAGTACTTC. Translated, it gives CASSTTSYEQYF. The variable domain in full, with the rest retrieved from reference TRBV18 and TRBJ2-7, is NAGVMQNPRHLVRRRGQEARLRCSPMKGHSHVYWYRQLPEEGLKFMVYLQKENIIDESGMPKERFSAEFPKEGPSILRIQQVVRGDSAAYFCASSTTSYEQYFGPGTRLTVT.

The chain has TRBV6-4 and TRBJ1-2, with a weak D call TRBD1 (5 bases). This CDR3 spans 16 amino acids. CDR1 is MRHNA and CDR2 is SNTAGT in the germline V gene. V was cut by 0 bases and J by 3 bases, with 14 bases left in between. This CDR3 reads CASSDSHRRKDYGYTF. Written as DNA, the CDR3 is TGTGCCAGCAGTGACTCACACAGGAGAAAGGACTATGGCTACACCTTC.

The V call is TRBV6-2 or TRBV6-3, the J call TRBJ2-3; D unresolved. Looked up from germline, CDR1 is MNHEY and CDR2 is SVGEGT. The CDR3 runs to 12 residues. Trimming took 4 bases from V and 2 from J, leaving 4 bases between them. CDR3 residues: CASSSVTDTQYF. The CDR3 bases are TGTGCCAGCAGTTCAGTCACAGATACGCAGTATTTT.

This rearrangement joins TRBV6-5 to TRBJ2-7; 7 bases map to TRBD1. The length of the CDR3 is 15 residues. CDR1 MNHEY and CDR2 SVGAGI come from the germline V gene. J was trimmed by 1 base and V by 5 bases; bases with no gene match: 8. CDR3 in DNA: TGTGCCAGCAGTAGGGACAGTGTGGTTTCCTACGAGCAGTACTTC. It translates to CASSRDSVVSYEQYF.

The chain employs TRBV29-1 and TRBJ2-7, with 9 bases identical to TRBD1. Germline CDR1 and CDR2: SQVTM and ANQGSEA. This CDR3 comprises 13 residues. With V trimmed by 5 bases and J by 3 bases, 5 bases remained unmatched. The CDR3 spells CSVYGDRVYEQYF. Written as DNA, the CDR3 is TGCAGCGTTTACGGGGACAGGGTCTACGAGCAGTACTTC.

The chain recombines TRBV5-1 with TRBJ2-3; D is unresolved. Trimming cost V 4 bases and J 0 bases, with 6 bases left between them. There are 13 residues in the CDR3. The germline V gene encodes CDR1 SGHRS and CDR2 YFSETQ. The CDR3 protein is CASSTSSTDTQYF. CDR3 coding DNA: TGCGCCAGCAGCACATCTAGCACAGATACGCAGTATTTT. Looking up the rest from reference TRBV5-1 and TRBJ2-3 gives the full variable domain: KAGVTQTPRYLIKTRGQQVTLSCSPISGHRSVSWYQQTPGQGLQFLFEYFSETQRNKGNFPGRFSGRQFSNSRSEMNVSTLELGDSALYLCASSTSSTDTQYFGPGTRLTVL.

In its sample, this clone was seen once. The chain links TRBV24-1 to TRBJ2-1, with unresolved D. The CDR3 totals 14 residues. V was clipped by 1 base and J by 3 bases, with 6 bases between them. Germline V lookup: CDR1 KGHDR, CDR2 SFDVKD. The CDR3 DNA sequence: TGTGCCACCAGTGATTTTAACAGCTACAATGAGCAGTTCTTC. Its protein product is CATSDFNSYNEQFF.

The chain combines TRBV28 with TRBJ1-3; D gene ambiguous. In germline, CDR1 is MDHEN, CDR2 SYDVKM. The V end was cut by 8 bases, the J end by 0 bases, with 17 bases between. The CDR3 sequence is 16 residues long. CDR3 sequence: CASAPVEASSGNTIYF. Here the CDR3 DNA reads TGTGCCAGCGCCCCAGTGGAGGCGAGCTCTGGAAACACCATATATTTT.

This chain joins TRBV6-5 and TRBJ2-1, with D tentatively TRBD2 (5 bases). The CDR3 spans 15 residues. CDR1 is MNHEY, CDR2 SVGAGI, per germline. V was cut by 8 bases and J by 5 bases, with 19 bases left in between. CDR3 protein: CASGYEGFRDNEQFF. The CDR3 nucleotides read TGTGCCAGCGGGTACGAGGGATTTCGGGACAATGAGCAGTTCTTC.

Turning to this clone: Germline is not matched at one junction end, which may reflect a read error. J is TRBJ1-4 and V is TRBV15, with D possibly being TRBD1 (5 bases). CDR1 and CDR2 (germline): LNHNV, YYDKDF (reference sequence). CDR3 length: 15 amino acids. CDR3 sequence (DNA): TGTGCCACCAGCAGAGATCTTAGGGGTAAAGTAAAACTGCTTTTT. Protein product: CATSRDLRGKVKLLF.

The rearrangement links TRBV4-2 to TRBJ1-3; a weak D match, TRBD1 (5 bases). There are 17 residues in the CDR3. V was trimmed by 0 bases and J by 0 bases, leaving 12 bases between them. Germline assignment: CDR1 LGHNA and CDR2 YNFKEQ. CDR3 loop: CASSQEAGPYSGNTIYF. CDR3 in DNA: TGTGCCAGCAGCCAAGAGGCAGGGCCGTACTCTGGAAACACCATATATTTT.

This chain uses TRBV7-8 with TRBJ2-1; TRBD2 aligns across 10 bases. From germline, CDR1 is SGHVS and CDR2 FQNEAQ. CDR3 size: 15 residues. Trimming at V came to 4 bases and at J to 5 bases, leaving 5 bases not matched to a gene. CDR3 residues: CASSSLAGLNNEQFF. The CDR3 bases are TGTGCCAGCAGCTCACTAGCGGGACTTAACAATGAGCAGTTCTTC.

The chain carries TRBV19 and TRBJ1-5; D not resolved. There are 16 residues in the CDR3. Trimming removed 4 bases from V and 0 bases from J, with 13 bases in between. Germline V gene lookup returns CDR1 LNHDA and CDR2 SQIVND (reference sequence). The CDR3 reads CASSRVDGLSNQPQHF. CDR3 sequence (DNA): TGTGCCAGTAGTAGGGTGGACGGACTTAGCAATCAGCCCCAGCATTTT.

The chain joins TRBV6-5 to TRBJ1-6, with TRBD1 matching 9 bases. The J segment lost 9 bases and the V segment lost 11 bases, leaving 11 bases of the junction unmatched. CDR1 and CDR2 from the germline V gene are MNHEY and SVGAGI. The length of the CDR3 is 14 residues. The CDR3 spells CAASRDRVSSPLHF. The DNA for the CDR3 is TGTGCCGCATCCCGGGACAGGGTTAGTTCACCCCTCCACTTT.

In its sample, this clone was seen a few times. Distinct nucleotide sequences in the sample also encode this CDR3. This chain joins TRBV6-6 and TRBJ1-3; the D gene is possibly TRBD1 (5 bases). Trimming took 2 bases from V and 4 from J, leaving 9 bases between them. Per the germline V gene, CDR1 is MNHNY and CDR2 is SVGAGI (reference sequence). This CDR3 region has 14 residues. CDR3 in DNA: TGTGCCAGCAGTTACGGGCAGGGCGGAAACACCATATATTTT. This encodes CASSYGQGGNTIYF.

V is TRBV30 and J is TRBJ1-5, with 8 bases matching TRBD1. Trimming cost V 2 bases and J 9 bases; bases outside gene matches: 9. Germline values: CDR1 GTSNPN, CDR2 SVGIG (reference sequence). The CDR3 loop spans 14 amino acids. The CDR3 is CAWSPGGGGWPQHF. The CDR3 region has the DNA TGTGCCTGGAGTCCAGGGGGCGGCGGGTGGCCCCAGCATTTT.

CDR3 nucleotides: TGCGCCAGCAGCCAAGATGGCACCAGCTATGGCTACACCTTC. As protein: CASSQDGTSYGYTF. The rearrangement links TRBV4-1 to TRBJ1-2; D uncertain. The CDR3 totals 14 residues. CDR1 and CDR2 from the germline V gene are MGHRA and YSYEKL. V dropped 0 bases and J dropped 4 bases, with 9 bases sitting between them.

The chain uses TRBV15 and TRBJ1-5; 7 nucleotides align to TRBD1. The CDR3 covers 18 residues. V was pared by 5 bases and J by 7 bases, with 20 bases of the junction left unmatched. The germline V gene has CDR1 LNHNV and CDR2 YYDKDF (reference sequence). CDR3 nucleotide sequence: TGTGCCACCAGCCTCCGTCCGGGGGACAGTTTTAGGGAGCAGCCCCAGCATTTT. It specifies CATSLRPGDSFREQPQHF.

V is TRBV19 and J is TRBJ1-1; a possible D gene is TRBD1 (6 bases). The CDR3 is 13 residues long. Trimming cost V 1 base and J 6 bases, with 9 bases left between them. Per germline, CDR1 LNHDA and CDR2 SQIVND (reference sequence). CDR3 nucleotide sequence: TGTGCCAGTAGTATAGCTCAGGGGTCTGAAGCTTTCTTT. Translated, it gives CASSIAQGSEAFF.

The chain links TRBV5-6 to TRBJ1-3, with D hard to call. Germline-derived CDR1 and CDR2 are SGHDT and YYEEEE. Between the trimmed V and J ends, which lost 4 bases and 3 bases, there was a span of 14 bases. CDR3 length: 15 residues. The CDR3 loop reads CASSPGRGIGNTIYF. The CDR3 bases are TGTGCCAGCAGCCCCGGACGGGGAATTGGAAACACCATATATTTT.

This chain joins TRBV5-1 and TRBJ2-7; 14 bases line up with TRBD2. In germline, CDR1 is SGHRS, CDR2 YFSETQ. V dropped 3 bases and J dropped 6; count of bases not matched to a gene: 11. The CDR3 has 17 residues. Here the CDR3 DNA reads TGCGCCAGCAGCTCCGGGACTAGCGGGAGCATCCCCATCGAGCAGTACTTC. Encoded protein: CASSSGTSGSIPIEQYF.

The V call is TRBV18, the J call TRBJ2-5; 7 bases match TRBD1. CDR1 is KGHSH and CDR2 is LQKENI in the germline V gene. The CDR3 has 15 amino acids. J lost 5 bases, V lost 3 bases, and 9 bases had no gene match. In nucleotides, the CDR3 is TGTGCCAGCTCACCCCTCCCGACAGGGTTGGAGACCCAGTACTTC. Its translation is CASSPLPTGLETQYF.

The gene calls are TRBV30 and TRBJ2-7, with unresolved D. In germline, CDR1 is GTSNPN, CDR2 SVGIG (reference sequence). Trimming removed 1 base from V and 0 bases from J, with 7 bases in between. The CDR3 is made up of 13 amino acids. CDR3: CAWSAIASYEQYF. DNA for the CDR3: TGTGCCTGGAGTGCAATAGCCTCCTACGAGCAGTACTTC.

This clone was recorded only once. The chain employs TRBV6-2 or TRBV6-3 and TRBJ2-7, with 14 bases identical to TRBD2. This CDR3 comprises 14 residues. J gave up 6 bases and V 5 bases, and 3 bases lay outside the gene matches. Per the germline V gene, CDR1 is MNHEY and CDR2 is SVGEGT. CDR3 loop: CASSLGTSGSEQYF. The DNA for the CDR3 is TGTGCCAGCAGTCTCGGGACTAGCGGGAGCGAGCAGTACTTC.

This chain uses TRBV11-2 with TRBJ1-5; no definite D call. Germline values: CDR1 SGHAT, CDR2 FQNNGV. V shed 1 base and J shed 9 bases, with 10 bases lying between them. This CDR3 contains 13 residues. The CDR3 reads CASSLGPGGPQHF. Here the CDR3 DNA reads TGTGCCAGCAGCTTAGGTCCCGGTGGGCCCCAGCATTTT. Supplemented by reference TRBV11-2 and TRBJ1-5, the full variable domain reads EAGVAQSPRYKIIEKRQSVAFWCNPISGHATLYWYQQILGQGPKLLIQFQNNGVVDDSQLPKDRFSAERLKGVDSTLKIQPAKLEDSAVYLCASSLGPGGPQHFGDGTRLSIL.

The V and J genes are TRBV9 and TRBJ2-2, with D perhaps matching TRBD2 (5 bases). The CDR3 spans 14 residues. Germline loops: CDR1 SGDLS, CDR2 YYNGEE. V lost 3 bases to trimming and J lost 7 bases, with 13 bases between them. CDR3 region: CASSEWDRGGELFF. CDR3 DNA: TGTGCCAGCAGCGAATGGGATCGGGGCGGGGAGCTGTTTTTT.